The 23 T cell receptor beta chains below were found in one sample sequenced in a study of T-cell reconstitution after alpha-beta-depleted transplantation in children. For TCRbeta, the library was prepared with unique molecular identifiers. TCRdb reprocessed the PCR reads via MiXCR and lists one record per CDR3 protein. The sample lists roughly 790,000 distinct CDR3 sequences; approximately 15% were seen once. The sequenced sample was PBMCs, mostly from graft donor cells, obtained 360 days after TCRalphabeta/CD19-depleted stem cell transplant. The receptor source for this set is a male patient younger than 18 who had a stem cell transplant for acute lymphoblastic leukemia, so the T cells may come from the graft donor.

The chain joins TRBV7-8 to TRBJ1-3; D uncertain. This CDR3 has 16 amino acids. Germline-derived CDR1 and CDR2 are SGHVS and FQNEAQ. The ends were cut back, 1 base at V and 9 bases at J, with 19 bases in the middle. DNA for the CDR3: TGTGCCAGCAGCTTAGGGCGTTCCGTACCCAGAGCCACCATATATTTT. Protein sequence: CASSLGRSVPRATIYF.

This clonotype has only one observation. The CDR3 DNA reads TGCAGTGCTAGACCCCCCGAAAGGACAGTTAATTCACTGCCCTCCTACGAGCAGTACTTC. Residues: CSARPPERTVNSLPSYEQYF. The V gene is TRBV20-1, the J gene TRBJ2-7; possibly TRBD1 for D (6 bases). There are 20 residues in the CDR3. Germline lookup yields CDR1 DFQATT and CDR2 SNEGSKA (reference sequence). Trimming pared 2 bases from V and 0 bases from J, leaving 29 bases between.

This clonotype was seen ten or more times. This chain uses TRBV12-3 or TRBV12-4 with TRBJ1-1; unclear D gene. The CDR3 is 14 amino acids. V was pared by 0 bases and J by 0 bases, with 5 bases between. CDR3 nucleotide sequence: TGTGCCAGCAGTTTAGCAGGATTGAACACTGAAGCTTTCTTT. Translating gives CASSLAGLNTEAFF.

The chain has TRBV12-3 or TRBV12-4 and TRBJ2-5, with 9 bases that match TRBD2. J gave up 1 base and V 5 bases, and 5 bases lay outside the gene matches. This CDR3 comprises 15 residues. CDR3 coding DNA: TGTGCCAGCAGTGTCCCTAGCGGGACCCAAGAGACCCAGTACTTC. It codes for CASSVPSGTQETQYF.

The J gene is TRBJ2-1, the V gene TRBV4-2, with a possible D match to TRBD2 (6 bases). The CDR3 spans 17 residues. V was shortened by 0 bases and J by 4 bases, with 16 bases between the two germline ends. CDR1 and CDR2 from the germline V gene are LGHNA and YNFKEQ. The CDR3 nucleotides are TGTGCCAGCAGCCAAGACCCGGGGGTAGTTGGATACAATGAGCAGTTCTTC. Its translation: CASSQDPGVVGYNEQFF.

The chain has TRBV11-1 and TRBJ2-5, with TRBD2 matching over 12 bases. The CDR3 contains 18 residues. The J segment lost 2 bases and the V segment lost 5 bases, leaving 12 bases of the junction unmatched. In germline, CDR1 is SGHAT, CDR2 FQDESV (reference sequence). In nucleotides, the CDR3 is TGTGCCAGCAGCCCGACTAGCGGGAGTTTGTCGGCTCAAGAGACCCAGTACTTC. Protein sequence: CASSPTSGSLSAQETQYF.

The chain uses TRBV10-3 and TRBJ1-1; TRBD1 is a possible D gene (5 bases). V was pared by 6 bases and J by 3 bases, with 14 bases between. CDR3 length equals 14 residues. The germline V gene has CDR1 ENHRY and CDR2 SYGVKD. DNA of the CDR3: TGTGCCATCAGCTCAGACAGTGTGCACACTGAAGCTTTCTTT. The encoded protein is CAISSDSVHTEAFF.

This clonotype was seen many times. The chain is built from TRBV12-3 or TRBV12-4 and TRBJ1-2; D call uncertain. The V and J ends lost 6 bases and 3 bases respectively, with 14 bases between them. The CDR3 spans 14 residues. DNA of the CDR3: TGTGCCAGCAGAGCCAGGCCCCAGGACTATGGCTACACCTTC. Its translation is CASRARPQDYGYTF.

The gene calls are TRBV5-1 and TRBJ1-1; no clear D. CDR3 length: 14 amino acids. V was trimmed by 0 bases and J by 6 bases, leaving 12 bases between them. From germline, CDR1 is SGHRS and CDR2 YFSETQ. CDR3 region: CASSLAMGRAEAFF. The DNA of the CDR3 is TGCGCCAGCAGCTTGGCCATGGGGAGAGCTGAAGCTTTCTTT.

The CDR3: CASSKGTSPTYEQYF. In nucleotides, the CDR3 is TGTGCCAGCAGCAAAGGGACTAGCCCTACCTACGAGCAGTACTTC. The V and J genes are TRBV21-1 and TRBJ2-7; TRBD2 reflects the table's D call only, with no check against the DNA. TRBV21-1 is a recognized pseudogene. The CDR3 has 15 amino acids.

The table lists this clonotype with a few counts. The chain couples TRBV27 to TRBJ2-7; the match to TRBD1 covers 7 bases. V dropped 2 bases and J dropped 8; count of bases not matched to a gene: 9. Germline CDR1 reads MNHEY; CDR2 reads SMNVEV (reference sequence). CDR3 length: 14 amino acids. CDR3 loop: CASSLAGRGYKQYF. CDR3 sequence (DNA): TGTGCCAGCAGTTTAGCAGGCAGGGGGTACAAGCAGTACTTC.

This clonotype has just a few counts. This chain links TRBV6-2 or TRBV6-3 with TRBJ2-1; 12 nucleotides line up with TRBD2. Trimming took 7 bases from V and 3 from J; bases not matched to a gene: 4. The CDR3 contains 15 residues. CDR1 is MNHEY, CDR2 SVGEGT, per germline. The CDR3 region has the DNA TGTGCCAGCACCCAGGGACTAGCGGGCTACAATGAGCAGTTCTTC. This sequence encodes CASTQGLAGYNEQFF.

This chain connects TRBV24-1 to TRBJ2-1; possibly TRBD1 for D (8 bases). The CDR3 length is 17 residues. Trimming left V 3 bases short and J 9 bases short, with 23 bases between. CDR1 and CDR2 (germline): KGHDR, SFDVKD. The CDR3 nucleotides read TGTGCCACCAGTGATCGCCACAGGGGGTCGGGGGAGGGTGAGCAGTTCTTC. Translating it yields CATSDRHRGSGEGEQFF.

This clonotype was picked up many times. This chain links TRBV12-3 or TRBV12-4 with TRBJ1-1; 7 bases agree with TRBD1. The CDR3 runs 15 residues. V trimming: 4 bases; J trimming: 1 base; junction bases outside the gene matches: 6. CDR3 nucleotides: TGTGCCAGCAGTTCCCGACAGGGTAAGAACACTGAAGCTTTCTTT. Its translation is CASSSRQGKNTEAFF.

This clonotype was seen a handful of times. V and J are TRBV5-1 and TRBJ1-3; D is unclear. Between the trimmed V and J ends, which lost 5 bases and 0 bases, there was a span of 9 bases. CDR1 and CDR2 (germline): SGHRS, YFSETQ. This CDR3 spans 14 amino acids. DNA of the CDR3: TGCGCCAGCAGGAAGGGTGCCTCTGGAAACACCATATATTTT. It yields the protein CASRKGASGNTIYF.

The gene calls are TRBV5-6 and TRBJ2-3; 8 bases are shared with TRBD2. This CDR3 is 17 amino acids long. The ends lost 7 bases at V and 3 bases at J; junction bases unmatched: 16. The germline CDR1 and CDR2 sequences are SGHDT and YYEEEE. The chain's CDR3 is CASHESGSGIATDTQYF. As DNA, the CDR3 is TGTGCCAGCCATGAGAGCGGGAGTGGTATTGCGACAGATACGCAGTATTTT. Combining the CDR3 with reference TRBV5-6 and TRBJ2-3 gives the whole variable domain DAGVTQSPTHLIKTRGQQVTLRCSPKSGHDTVSWYQQALGQGPQFIFQYYEEEERQRGNFPDRFSGHQFPNYSSELNVNALLLGDSALYLCASHESGSGIATDTQYFGPGTRLTVL.

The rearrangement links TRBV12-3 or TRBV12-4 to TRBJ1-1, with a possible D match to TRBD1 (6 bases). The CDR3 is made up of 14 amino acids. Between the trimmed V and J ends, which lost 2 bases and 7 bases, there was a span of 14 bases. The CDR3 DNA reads TGTGCCAGCAGTTTATGGCGGGGGGCCCGTGAAGCTTTCTTT. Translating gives CASSLWRGAREAFF.

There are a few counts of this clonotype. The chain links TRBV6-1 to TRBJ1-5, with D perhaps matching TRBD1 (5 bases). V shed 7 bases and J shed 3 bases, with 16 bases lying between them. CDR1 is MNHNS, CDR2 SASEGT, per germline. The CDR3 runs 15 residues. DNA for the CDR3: TGTGCCAGCACTCCCCCCGGGGGTCTCAATCAGCCCCAGCATTTT. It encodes CASTPPGGLNQPQHF.

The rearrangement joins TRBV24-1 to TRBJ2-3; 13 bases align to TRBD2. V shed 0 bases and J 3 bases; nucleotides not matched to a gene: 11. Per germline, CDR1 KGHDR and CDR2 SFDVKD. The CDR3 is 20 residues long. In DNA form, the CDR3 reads TGTGCCACCAGTGATTTGCTCCCGGGGACTAGCGGGATAAGGACAGATACGCAGTATTTT. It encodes CATSDLLPGTSGIRTDTQYF.

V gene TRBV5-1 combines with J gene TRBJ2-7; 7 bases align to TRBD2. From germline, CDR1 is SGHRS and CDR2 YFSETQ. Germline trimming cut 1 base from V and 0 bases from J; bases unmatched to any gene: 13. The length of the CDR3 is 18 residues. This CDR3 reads CASSLYPAGASLSYEQYF. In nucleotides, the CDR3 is TGCGCCAGCAGCTTGTATCCGGCGGGAGCTTCCCTCTCCTACGAGCAGTACTTC.

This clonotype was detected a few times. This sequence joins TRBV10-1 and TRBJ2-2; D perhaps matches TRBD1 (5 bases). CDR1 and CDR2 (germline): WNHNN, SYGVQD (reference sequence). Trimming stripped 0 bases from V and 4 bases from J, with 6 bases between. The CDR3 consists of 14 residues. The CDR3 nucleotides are TGCGCCAGCAGTGAGTCAAGGGGCACCGGGGAGCTGTTTTTT. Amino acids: CASSESRGTGELFF.

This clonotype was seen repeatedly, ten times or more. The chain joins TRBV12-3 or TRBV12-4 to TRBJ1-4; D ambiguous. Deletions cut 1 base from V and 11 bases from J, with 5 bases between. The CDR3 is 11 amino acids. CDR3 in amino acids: CASSLGPKLFF. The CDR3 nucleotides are TGTGCCAGCAGTTTAGGGCCTAAACTGTTTTTT.

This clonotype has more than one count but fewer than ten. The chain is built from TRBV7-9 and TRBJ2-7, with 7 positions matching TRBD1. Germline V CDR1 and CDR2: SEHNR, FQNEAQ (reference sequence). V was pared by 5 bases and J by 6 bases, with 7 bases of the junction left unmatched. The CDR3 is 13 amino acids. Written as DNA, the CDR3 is TGTGCCAGCAGCACCACTGACAGGGCCGAGCAGTACTTC. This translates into CASSTTDRAEQYF.